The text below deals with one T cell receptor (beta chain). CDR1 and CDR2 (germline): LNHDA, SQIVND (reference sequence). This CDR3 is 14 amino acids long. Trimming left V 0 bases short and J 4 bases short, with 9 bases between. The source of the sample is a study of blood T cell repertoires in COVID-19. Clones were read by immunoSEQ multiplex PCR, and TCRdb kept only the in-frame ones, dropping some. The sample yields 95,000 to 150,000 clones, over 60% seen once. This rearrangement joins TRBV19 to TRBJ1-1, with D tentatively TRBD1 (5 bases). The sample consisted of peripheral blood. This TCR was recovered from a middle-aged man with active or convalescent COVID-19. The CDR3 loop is CASSIDPTATEAFF. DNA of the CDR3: TGTGCCAGTAGTATAGATCCGACAGCCACTGAAGCTTTCTTT.